This entry is about one TCR beta chain. Its antigen has not been determined. Base qualities were left out, and no much larger clone turns up one base away. Mixed lymphocyte reaction cells were cocultured at 37°C for 5 to 7 days. Responder PBMCs were labelled with CFSE and stimulator PBMCs were labelled with Violet Dye, after which the responder and stimulator PBMCs were mixed at a 1:1 ratio. Sorted unstimulated T cells and proliferating T cells recovered from mixed lymphocyte reactions underwent TCRbeta CDR3 sequencing. Fresh whole blood from nine to eleven HLA-typed healthy donors served as the source for isolating PBMCs. After the mixed lymphocyte reaction, proliferating CFSE-low responder T cells were FACS-sorted for TCR sequencing. CDR1 and CDR2 are read off the germline V gene as MDHEN and SYDVKM. From its cysteine to its phenylalanine, the CDR3 spans 13 amino acids. Only the CDR3 DNA stays, 39 bases, in frame from base 1. V is pared back by 8 bases and J by 0 bases, with 10 bases lying between the germline termini.

This entry comes from a study of siplizumab effects on memory and regulatory T cells (dated by TCRdb to between 2017 and 2020). With respect to the entire study: Across about eight responder-stimulator pairs, mixed lymphocyte reactions were run as pairs, approximately 1 with siplizumab at roughly 1 ug/mL and approximately 1 without drug. The study examined how the anti-CD2 antibody siplizumab affects alloreactive T-cell subsets in allogeneic mixed lymphocyte reactions built from human PBMCs. Overall study results and their limits: No functional confirmation was obtained for the suppressive function of proliferating Tregs from siplizumab cultures. The cumulative frequency of alloreactive sequences that could be traced back to unstimulated CD4+ memory T cells was significantly reduced by siplizumab. In reactions with siplizumab, an average of 68.8% of mappable alloreactive CD4+ clones were Treg-derived, compared with about 27% in control reactions. Unstimulated naive T cells appeared to be more diverse than memory T cells, and naive cells seemed to make a substantial contribution to the alloresponse. Sequences below about 10^-5 frequency were poorly captured, so only a minor fraction of alloreactive clones could be mapped to unstimulated subsets. Roughly 80-95% of proliferating CD4+ or CD8+ clones could not be assigned a naive or memory phenotype.

Libraries were constructed by the immunoSEQ multiplex PCR assay. Roughly 100,000 TCR templates per sample were assayed by the deep sequencing platform. Genomic DNA extracted from sorted T cells was the material used for TCRbeta CDR3 sequencing. In the authors' own workflow: Clonal analysis of TCRbeta CDR3 data was done in the R programming language. Alloreactive CD4+ and CD8+ clones were defined by comparing unstimulated samples with post-reaction CFSE-low samples. Regulatory or non-regulatory origin of alloreactive CD4+ clones was assigned by matching sequences to the sorted unstimulated Treg and non-Treg repertoires. In TCRdb, the immuneACCESS table is reduced to in-frame sequences with V and J assigned. These tables do not hold every clone; where another copy was compared, an unresolved V gene accounts for under half, and the others remain unexplained. For V, J and clone size, that table is used; D and trimming come from the DNA. The sample profile shows some 15,000 clones; around 40% of them were found once. The ten largest clones represent 7.5% to 9% of the sample.

The sequence came from a human donor in good health; the cells came from an allogeneic mixed lymphocyte reaction. Some clones in this sample may be carry-over from other donors' samples. The rearranged segments are TRBV28 and TRBJ1-2; the D gene is unclear. Sequencing was performed on CFSE-low (dividing) CD4+ T cells sorted from an allogeneic mixed lymphocyte reaction. Read as DNA, the sequence is TGTGCCAGCCGAAATGGGGCTAACTATGGCTACACCTTC. The encoded protein is CASRNGANYGYTF.